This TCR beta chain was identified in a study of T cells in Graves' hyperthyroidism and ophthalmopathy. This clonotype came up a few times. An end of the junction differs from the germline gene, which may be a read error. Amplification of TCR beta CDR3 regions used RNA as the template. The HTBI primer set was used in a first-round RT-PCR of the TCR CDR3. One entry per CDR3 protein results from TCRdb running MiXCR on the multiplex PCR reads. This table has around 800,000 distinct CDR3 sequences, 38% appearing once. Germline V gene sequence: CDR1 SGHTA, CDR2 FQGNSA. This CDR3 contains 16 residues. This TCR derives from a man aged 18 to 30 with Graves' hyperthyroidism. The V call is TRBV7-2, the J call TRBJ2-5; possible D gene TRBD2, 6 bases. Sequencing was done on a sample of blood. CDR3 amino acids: CASSRWSGPRQETQYF. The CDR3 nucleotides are TGCGCCAGCAGCCGATGGAGCGGGCCCCGCCAAGAGACCCAGTACTTC.